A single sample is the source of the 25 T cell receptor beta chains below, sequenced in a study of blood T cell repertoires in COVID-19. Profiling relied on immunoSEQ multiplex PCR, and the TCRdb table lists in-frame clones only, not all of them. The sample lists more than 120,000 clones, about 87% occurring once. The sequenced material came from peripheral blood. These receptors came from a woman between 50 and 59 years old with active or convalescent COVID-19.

CDR3 coding DNA: TGCGCCAGCAGCAGAAACATGAACACTGAAGCTTTCTTT. The encoded protein is CASSRNMNTEAFF. The chain uses TRBV5-1 and TRBJ1-1, with D unresolved. This CDR3 has 13 amino acids. Germline values: CDR1 SGHRS, CDR2 YFSETQ. V lost 4 bases and J lost 0, with 7 bases in between.

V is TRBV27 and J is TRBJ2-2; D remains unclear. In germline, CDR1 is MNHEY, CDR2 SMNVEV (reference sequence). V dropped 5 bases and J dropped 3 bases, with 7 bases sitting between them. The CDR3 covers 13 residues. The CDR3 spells CASSPRDTGELFF. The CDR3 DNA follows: TGTGCCAGCAGTCCCCGAGACACCGGGGAGCTGTTTTTT.

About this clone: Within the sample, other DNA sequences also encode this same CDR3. The CDR3 coding sequence is TGTGCCAGCAGCCAAGGGGGACAGGGCGCTGAAGCTTTCTTT. This sequence encodes CASSQGGQGAEAFF. The J gene is TRBJ1-1, the V gene TRBV3-1 (or the pseudogene TRBV3-2), with 9 bases identical to TRBD1. CDR3 length: 14 amino acids. V lost 1 base to trimming and J lost 6 bases; unmatched junction nucleotides: 3. In germline, CDR1 is LGHDT, CDR2 YNNKEL (reference sequence).

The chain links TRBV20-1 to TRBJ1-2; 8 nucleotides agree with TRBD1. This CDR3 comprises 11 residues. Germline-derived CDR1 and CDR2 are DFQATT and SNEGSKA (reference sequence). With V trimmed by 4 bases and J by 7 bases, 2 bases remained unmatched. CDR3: CSAMTGVGYTF. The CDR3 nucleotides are TGCAGTGCTATGACAGGGGTTGGCTACACCTTC.

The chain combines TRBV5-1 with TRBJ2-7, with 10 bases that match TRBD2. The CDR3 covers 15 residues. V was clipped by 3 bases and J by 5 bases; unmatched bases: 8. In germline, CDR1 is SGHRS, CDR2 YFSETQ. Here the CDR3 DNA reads TGCGCCAGCAGCTCGAGCGGGGGGGCTTCCCACGAGCAGTACTTC. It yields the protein CASSSSGGASHEQYF.

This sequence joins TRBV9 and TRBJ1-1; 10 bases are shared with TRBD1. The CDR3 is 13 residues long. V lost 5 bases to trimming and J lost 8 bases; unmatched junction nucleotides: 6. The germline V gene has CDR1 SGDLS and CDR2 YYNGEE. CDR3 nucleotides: TGTGCCAGCAGTTGGACAGGGGGATCCGAAGCTTTCTTT. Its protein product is CASSWTGGSEAFF.

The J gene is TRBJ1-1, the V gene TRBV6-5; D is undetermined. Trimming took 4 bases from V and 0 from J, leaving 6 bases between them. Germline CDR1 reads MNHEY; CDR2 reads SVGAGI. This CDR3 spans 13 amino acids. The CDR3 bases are TGTGCCAGCAGTTTACAGTTGAACACTGAAGCTTTCTTT. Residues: CASSLQLNTEAFF.

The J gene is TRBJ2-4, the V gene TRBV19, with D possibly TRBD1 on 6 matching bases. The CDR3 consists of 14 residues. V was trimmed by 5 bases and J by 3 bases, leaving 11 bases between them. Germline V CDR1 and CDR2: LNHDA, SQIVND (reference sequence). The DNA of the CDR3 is TGTGCCAGTAGTGTGGACAGATTCAAAAACATTCAGTACTTC. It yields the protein CASSVDRFKNIQYF.

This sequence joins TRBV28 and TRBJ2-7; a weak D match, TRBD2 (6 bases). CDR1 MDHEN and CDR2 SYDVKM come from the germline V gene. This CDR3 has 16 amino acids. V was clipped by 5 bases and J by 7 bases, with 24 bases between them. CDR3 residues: CASSPRGAEGAKEQYF. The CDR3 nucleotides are TGTGCCAGCAGTCCTCGGGGCGCGGAGGGAGCTAAGGAGCAGTACTTC.

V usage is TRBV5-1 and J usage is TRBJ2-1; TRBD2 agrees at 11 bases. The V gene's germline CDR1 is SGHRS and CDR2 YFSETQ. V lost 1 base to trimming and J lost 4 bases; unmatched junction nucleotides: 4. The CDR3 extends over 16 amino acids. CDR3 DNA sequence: TGCGCCAGCAGCTTGACTAGCGGGAGCGGTTACAATGAGCAGTTCTTC. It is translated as CASSLTSGSGYNEQFF.

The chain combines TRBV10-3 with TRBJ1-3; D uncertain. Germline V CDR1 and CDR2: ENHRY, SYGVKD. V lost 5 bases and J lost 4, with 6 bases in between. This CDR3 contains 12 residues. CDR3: CAISPRGNTIYF. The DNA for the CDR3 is TGTGCCATCAGTCCTAGAGGAAACACCATATATTTT.

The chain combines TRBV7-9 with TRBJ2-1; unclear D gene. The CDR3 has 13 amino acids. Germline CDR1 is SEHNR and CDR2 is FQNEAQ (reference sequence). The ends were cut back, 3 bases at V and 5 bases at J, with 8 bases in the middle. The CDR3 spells CASSFSTNNEQFF. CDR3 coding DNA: TGTGCCAGCAGCTTTAGTACCAACAATGAGCAGTTCTTC.

Here the CDR3 reads CASSMRDTFSGNTIYF. DNA of the CDR3: TGTGCCAGTAGTATGAGGGACACGTTCTCTGGAAACACCATATATTTT. V is TRBV19 and J is TRBJ1-3; tentatively, D is TRBD1 (6 bases). Germline V lookup: CDR1 LNHDA, CDR2 SQIVND (reference sequence). V lost 3 bases to trimming and J lost 0 bases, with 12 bases between them. The CDR3 totals 16 residues.

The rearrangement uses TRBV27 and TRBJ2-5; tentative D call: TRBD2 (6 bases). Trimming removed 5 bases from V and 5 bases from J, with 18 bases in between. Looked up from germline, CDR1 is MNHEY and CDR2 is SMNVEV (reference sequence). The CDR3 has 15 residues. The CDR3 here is CASSVGGGPWETQYF. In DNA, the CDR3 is TGTGCCAGCAGTGTTGGGGGAGGTCCCTGGGAGACCCAGTACTTC.

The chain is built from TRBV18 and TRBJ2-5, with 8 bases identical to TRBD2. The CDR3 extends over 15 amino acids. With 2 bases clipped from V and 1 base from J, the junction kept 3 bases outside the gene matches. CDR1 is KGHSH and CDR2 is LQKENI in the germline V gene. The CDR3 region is CASSPTGTSQETQYF. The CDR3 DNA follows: TGTGCCAGCTCACCAACCGGGACTAGCCAAGAGACCCAGTACTTC.

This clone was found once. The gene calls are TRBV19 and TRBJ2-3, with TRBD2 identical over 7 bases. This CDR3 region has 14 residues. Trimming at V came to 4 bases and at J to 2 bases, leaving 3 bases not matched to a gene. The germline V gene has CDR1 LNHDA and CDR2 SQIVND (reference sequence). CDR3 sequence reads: CASSNLADTDTQYF. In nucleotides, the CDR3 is TGTGCCAGTAGTAATCTAGCGGACACAGATACGCAGTATTTT.

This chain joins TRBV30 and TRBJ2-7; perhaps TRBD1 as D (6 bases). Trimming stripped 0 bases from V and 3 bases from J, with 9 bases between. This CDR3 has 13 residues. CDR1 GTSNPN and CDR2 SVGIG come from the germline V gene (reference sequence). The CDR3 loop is CAWSVGGSYEQYF. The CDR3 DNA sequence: TGTGCCTGGAGTGTAGGGGGAAGCTACGAGCAGTACTTC.

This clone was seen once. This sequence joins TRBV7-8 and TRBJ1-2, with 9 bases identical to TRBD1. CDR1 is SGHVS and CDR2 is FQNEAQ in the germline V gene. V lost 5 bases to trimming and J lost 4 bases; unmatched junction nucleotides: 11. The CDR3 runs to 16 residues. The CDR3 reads CASSVRDRVMGYGYTF. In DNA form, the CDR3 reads TGTGCCAGCAGCGTCCGGGACAGGGTAATGGGCTATGGCTACACCTTC. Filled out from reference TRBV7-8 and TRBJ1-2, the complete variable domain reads GAGVSQSPRYKVAKRGQDVALRCDPISGHVSLFWYQQALGQGPEFLTYFQNEAQLDKSGLPSDRFFAERPEGSVSTLKIQRTQQEDSAVYLCASSVRDRVMGYGYTFGSGTRLTVV.

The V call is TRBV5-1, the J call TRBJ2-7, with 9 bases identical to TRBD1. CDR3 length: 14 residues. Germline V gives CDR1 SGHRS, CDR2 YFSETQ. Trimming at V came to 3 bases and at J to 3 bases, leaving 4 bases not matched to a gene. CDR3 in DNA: TGCGCCAGCAGCTCTACGACAGGGGGCTACGAGCAGTACTTC. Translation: CASSSTTGGYEQYF.

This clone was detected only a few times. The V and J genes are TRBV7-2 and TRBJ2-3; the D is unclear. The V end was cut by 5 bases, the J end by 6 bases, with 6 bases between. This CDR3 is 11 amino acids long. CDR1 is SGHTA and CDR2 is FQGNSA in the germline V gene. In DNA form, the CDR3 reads TGTGCCAGCAGCGAAGCGGATACGCAGTATTTT. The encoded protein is CASSEADTQYF.

CDR3 DNA sequence: TGTGCCAGCAGCTCCCGGCTAGCGGACTCCTACAATGAGCAGTTCTTC. It specifies CASSSRLADSYNEQFF. The chain combines TRBV7-2 with TRBJ2-1; 7 positions match TRBD2. J lost 0 bases, V lost 4 bases, and 6 bases had no gene match. Germline V gene data show CDR1 as SGHTA and CDR2 as FQGNSA. The CDR3 length is 16 residues. Full variable domain (rest looked up from reference TRBV7-2 and TRBJ2-1): GAGVSQSPSNKVTEKGKDVELRCDPISGHTALYWYRQSLGQGLEFLIYFQGNSAPDKSGLPSDRFSAERTGGSVSTLTIQRTQQEDSAVYLCASSSRLADSYNEQFFGPGTRLTVL.

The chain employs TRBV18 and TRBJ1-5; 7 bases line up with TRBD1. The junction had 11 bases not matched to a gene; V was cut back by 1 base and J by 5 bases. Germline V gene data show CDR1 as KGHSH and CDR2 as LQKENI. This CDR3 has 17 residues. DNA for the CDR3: TGTGCCAGCTCACCACGGATTTCGACAGGGACGGATCAGCCCCAGCATTTT. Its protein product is CASSPRISTGTDQPQHF.

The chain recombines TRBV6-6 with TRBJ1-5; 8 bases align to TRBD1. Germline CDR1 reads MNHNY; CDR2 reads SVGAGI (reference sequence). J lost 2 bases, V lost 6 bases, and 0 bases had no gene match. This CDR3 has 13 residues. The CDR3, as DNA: TGTGCCAGCAGGGACAGGGGCAATCAGCCCCAGCATTTT. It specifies CASRDRGNQPQHF.

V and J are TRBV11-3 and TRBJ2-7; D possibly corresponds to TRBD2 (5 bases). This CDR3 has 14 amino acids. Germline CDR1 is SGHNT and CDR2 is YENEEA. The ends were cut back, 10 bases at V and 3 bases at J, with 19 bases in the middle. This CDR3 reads CATNIRRVHYEQYF. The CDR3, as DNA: TGTGCCACCAACATAAGGCGGGTCCACTACGAGCAGTACTTC. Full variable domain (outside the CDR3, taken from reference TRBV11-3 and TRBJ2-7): EAGVVQSPRYKIIEKKQPVAFWCNPISGHNTLYWYLQNLGQGPELLIRYENEEAVDDSQLPKDRFSAERLKGVDSTLKIQPAELGDSAVYLCATNIRRVHYEQYFGPGTRLTVT.

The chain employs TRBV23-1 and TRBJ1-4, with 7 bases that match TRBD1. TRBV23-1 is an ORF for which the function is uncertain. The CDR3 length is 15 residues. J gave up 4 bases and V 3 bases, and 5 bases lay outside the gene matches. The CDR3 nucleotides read TGCGCCAGCAGTCACGGGACAGTCCTTAATGAAAAACTGTTTTTT. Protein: CASSHGTVLNEKLFF.